The 14 T cell receptor beta chains given below trace back to one sample, sequenced in a study of cytotoxic CD8 clonotypes in ibrutinib-treated CLL. TCRdb's copy holds only in-frame clones and misses some; the assay was immunoSEQ multiplex PCR. The sample yields 90,000 to 100,000 clones, more than 75% seen once. Sequences were derived from PBMCs, sampled after 12 months of ibrutinib treatment. Every receptor here comes from a human donor with chronic lymphocytic leukemia.

The chain has TRBV7-9 and TRBJ2-5; no clear D. Trimming took 2 bases from V and 5 from J, leaving 6 bases between them. Germline-derived CDR1 and CDR2 are SEHNR and FQNEAQ (reference sequence). CDR3 size: 12 residues. CDR3 DNA sequence: TGTGCCAGCAGCTTAATAGGGGAGACCCAGTACTTC. It codes for CASSLIGETQYF.

The chain joins TRBV29-1 to TRBJ1-3, with D possibly being TRBD1 (5 bases). The CDR3 runs 18 residues. V was pared by 3 bases and J by 0 bases, with 21 bases between. Looked up from germline, CDR1 is SQVTM and CDR2 is ANQGSEA. The chain's CDR3 is CSVDPRWGEPLSGNTIYF. The CDR3 DNA reads as TGCAGCGTTGACCCCAGGTGGGGCGAACCACTCTCTGGAAACACCATATATTTT. Supplemented by reference TRBV29-1 and TRBJ1-3, the full variable domain reads SAVISQKPSRDICQRGTSLTIQCQVDSQVTMMFWYRQQPGQSLTLIATANQGSEATYESGFVIDKFPISRPNLTFSTLTVSNMSPEDSSIYLCSVDPRWGEPLSGNTIYFGEGSWLTVV.

The rearrangement joins TRBV30 to TRBJ2-2, with TRBD1 as a possible D gene (5 bases). CDR3 size: 13 residues. Germline values: CDR1 GTSNPN, CDR2 SVGIG (reference sequence). The V end was cut by 0 bases, the J end by 6 bases, with 8 bases between. The CDR3 DNA reads TGTGCCTGGAGTGTACAAGGGGCCGGGGAGCTGTTTTTT. As protein: CAWSVQGAGELFF.

The V call is TRBV25-1, the J call TRBJ2-7, with 9 bases fitting TRBD1. There are 15 residues in the CDR3. In germline, CDR1 is MGHDK, CDR2 SYGVNS. Trimming removed 2 bases from V and 3 bases from J; junction bases left unmatched: 5. CDR3 residues: CASSEQRGQGYEQYF. CDR3 bases: TGTGCCAGCAGTGAACAACGGGGACAGGGCTACGAGCAGTACTTC.

The chain has TRBV5-3 and TRBJ1-2; 7 positions match TRBD1. TRBV5-3 is an ORF, with its function uncertain. The junction had 14 bases not matched to a gene; V was cut back by 2 bases and J by 10 bases. The CDR3 covers 15 residues. The CDR3 DNA reads as TGTGCCAGAAGCTTCGAAATTGGGACAGCCCCACTCTACACCTTC. The encoded protein is CARSFEIGTAPLYTF.

The chain combines TRBV5-1 with TRBJ2-7; 11 nucleotides align to TRBD2. Germline CDR1 SGHRS, CDR2 YFSETQ. This CDR3 region has 15 residues. V dropped 3 bases and J dropped 3; count of bases not matched to a gene: 5. CDR3 sequence: CASSSSGTSGYEQYF. In DNA, the CDR3 is TGCGCCAGCAGCTCCTCCGGGACTAGCGGCTACGAGCAGTACTTC.

The V call is TRBV5-1, the J call TRBJ2-3, with D possibly matching TRBD1 (5 bases). V was clipped by 4 bases and J by 4 bases, with 7 bases between them. CDR3 size: 12 residues. Germline CDR1 is SGHRS and CDR2 is YFSETQ. Here the CDR3 reads CASSEGADTQYF. The CDR3 DNA reads TGCGCCAGCAGCGAAGGGGCAGATACGCAGTATTTT. The complete variable domain, with remaining parts taken from reference TRBV5-1 and TRBJ2-3, reads KAGVTQTPRYLIKTRGQQVTLSCSPISGHRSVSWYQQTPGQGLQFLFEYFSETQRNKGNFPGRFSGRQFSNSRSEMNVSTLELGDSALYLCASSEGADTQYFGPGTRLTVL.

V is TRBV11-2 and J is TRBJ1-2; the D gene is possibly TRBD1 (5 bases). The CDR3 extends over 14 amino acids. Trimming removed 1 base from V and 6 bases from J, with 12 bases in between. CDR1 is SGHAT and CDR2 is FQNNGV in the germline V gene. The CDR3 loop reads CASSLGSPRDGYTF. The DNA for the CDR3 is TGTGCCAGCAGCTTAGGTTCACCCAGGGATGGCTACACCTTC.

V and J are TRBV6-1 and TRBJ1-6; D might be TRBD1 (5 bases). CDR3 length equals 12 residues. Per the germline V gene, CDR1 is MNHNS and CDR2 is SASEGT. Trimming pared 7 bases from V and 10 bases from J, leaving 11 bases between. As DNA, the CDR3 is TGTGCCAGCACGGGGGAGGGATCACCCCTCCACTTT. The encoded protein is CASTGEGSPLHF.

This clone was found many times. This chain uses TRBV19 with TRBJ2-7, with 9 bases that match TRBD1. The J segment lost 2 bases and the V segment lost 5 bases, leaving 4 bases of the junction unmatched. Germline loops: CDR1 LNHDA, CDR2 SQIVND (reference sequence). The CDR3 has 14 residues. The CDR3 spells CASSGRTGAYEQYF. DNA of the CDR3: TGTGCCAGTAGTGGTAGGACAGGGGCCTACGAGCAGTACTTC.

The chain couples TRBV6-5 to TRBJ2-7; tentatively, D is TRBD1 (5 bases). V lost 6 bases and J 1 base, leaving 10 bases between the germline ends. Germline assignment: CDR1 MNHEY and CDR2 SVGAGI. The CDR3 covers 13 residues. CDR3 amino acids: CASRDTASYEQYF. CDR3 DNA sequence: TGTGCCAGCAGGGACACGGCGTCCTACGAGCAGTACTTC.

J is TRBJ1-2 and V is TRBV9, with D perhaps TRBD1 (5 bases). Trimming took off 3 bases at V and 7 bases at J, with 16 bases between the two ends. CDR3 length: 14 residues. Per germline, CDR1 SGDLS and CDR2 YYNGEE. CDR3 sequence reads: CASSEQGVTTGYTF. In DNA, the CDR3 is TGTGCCAGCAGCGAGCAGGGTGTCACAACTGGCTACACCTTC.

This rearrangement joins TRBV30 to TRBJ2-5; 9 nucleotides align to TRBD2. Germline V gene data show CDR1 as GTSNPN and CDR2 as SVGIG (reference sequence). This CDR3 is built from 15 residues. Germline trimming cut 2 bases from V and 5 bases from J; bases unmatched to any gene: 9. This CDR3 is CAWSSGGGVRETQYF. As DNA, the CDR3 is TGTGCCTGGAGTTCCGGCGGGGGGGTCCGCGAGACCCAGTACTTC.

The CDR3 DNA sequence: TGTGCCAGCAGTATGATACAGGGCCGAAGGTCCACCTTC. Translation: CASSMIQGRRSTF. The rearrangement joins TRBV6-6 to TRBJ1-2; D may be TRBD1 (6 bases). This CDR3 region has 13 residues. V was pared by 5 bases and J by 13 bases, with 20 bases between. The germline V gene encodes CDR1 MNHNY and CDR2 SVGAGI (reference sequence).